This T cell receptor beta chain originates from a study of CD8 T cells in ankylosing spondylitis. Notes on the study in general: The disease-linked clones had a CD8+ phenotype and low blood frequencies. The clones that were linked to disease were reported to be significantly enriched in matched synovial fluid samples from ankylosing spondylitis patients. Ankylosing spondylitis blood appeared to be characterized by a TCR beta motif of roughly eight highly homologous variants.

This clonotype was counted ten times or more. The antigen remains unidentified. TCRdb used MiXCR to reprocess the 5' RACE reads, holding one entry per CDR3 protein. Here the sample spans 250,000 to 350,000 distinct CDR3 sequences, around 7.6% being singletons. V lost 8 bases to trimming and J lost 2 bases; unmatched junction nucleotides: 7. The length of the CDR3 is 15 residues. The germline V gene has CDR1 SGHTA and CDR2 FQGTGA. Sequencing input: blood, either unsorted or a sorted T cell fraction (not recorded which). The source is a male donor with ankylosing spondylitis. The chain is built from TRBV7-3 and TRBJ2-1; 9 bases are shared with TRBD2. The CDR3 region is CASGASSGTYNEQFF. The CDR3 nucleotides read TGTGCCAGCGGCGCTTCTAGCGGGACCTACAATGAGCAGTTCTTC.